This T cell receptor (beta chain) emerged from a study of OX40 agonist ivuxolimab in advanced cancers. Describing the broader study: Ivuxolimab was an agonistic, fully human IgG2 monoclonal antibody directed against OX40 (CD134), a costimulatory receptor. The point of sequencing TCRbeta in the periphery was to test whether ivuxolimab changed TCR sequence diversity and drove clonal T-cell expansion. The dose-escalation cohort was around 84% male with a mean age of approximately 60 years, ranging from about 20 to 85. Intravenous ivuxolimab was administered to patients every 2 weeks at six dose levels: 0.01, 0.1, 0.3, 1.5, 3 and 10 mg/kg. Prior anti-PD-1, anti-PD-L1 or anti-CTLA-4 therapy was permitted, and checkpoint inhibitors had been received by under 50% of dose-escalation patients. Three dose-escalation patients achieved partial responses, one with hepatocellular carcinoma and two with cutaneous melanoma. The paper covers the monotherapy dose-escalation part of the phase I ivuxolimab trial, which included N of about 50 patients. Among the 52 dose-escalation patients, about 20 had hepatocellular carcinoma, approximately 15 melanoma, 9 renal cell carcinoma and 9 head and neck cancer. What the study reported, not specific to this receptor: Low levels of normalized T-cell clonal expansion were also seen in some nonresponding patients. Which antigens the clonally expanded peripheral T cells were specific for was not determined. After ivuxolimab, CD8+ T cells had more expanded clones than CD4+ T cells on average. At doses of 0.1 to 3.0 mg/kg, clonal expansion of both CD4+ and CD8+ T cells in blood was seen between baseline and week 6. In the 0.1-3.0 mg/kg groups, partial responders were among the patients with the lowest normalized peripheral clonal expansion, particularly in CD8+ T cells.

For sequencing of the TCRbeta CDR3 region, genomic DNA was extracted from the sorted cells. The immunoSEQ Assay was used for sequencing of TCRbeta CDR3 regions. TCRdb re-hosts the immuneACCESS table, in-frame sequences only. Its copies lack some clones; in the studies checked, an unresolved V gene accounts for under half of them, and the cause for the rest is not known. Present in this sample are tens of thousands of clones, 85% of which were seen just once. The ten top clones hold around 3.2% of the sample. The trial excluded patients who had a history of autoimmune disease or were on systemic immunosuppression. Peripheral blood for TCR sequencing was drawn from every dose cohort at baseline, at cycle 4 day 1 and at cycle 7 day 1. Samples were obtained from an open-label, multicenter, first-in-human phase I dose-escalation trial of ivuxolimab. The trial enrolled adults with locally advanced or metastatic head and neck squamous cell, hepatocellular, melanoma or renal cell carcinoma. Before TCR sequencing, CD4+ T cells and CD8+ T cells were sorted from peripheral blood as separate populations.

Note on this clone: Its specific antigen is unknown. No much larger clonotype is one base removed from it; base qualities were not supplied.

Inclusive of the bounding cysteine and phenylalanine, the CDR3 is 13 residues long. Only the CDR3 region is kept as DNA, spanning 39 bases read in frame from base 1. CDR1 is given as SGHKS and CDR2 as YYEKEE, both from the germline V gene (reference sequence). The germline ends are 13 bases apart after V is trimmed by 6 bases and J by 6 bases. This clonotype originated in an adult with an advanced solid tumor such as melanoma, head and neck, liver or kidney cancer. The V and J genes are TRBV5-5 and TRBJ2-1, with no confident D gene call. This specimen consisted of CD4+ or CD8+ T cells sorted from blood, obtained in a trial of the OX40 agonist ivuxolimab. DNA sequence: TGTGCCAGCACCCTGAACAGTCTCAATGAGCAGTTCTTC. Its amino acids are CASTLNSLNEQFF.